The clone carrying this T cell receptor beta chain was observed a handful of times. The sample belongs to a study of T cells in Graves' hyperthyroidism and ophthalmopathy. The TCR beta CDR3 regions underwent amplification using RNA transcripts as the source. HTBI primers were the set used in a first-round RT-PCR of the TCR CDR3. TCRdb called the multiplex PCR reads again in MiXCR, with one record for every CDR3 protein. This table has approximately 710,000 distinct CDR3 sequences, roughly a sixth appearing once. Hyperthyroidism in the patients, aged 18 to 65, was newly diagnosed and under 2 months in duration. The sample consisted of blood. The receptor comes from a man aged 50-60 years with Graves' hyperthyroidism.

CDR3 in DNA: TGCGCCAGCAGCTCTAAAATTGGCGAAATTGGCTACACCTTC. Encoded protein: CASSSKIGEIGYTF. This chain joins TRBV5-1 and TRBJ1-2; D remains unclear. The germline CDR1 and CDR2 sequences are SGHRS and YFSETQ. CDR3 length: 14 amino acids. Trimming left V 3 bases short and J 7 bases short, with 16 bases between. The complete variable domain, with remaining parts taken from reference TRBV5-1 and TRBJ1-2, reads KAGVTQTPRYLIKTRGQQVTLSCSPISGHRSVSWYQQTPGQGLQFLFEYFSETQRNKGNFPGRFSGRQFSNSRSEMNVSTLELGDSALYLCASSSKIGEIGYTFGSGTRLTVV.